Listed below are T cell receptor beta chains from one sample, sequenced in a study of blood T cell repertoires in COVID-19. Here immunoSEQ multiplex PCR was the method, and the copy in TCRdb shows in-frame clones only, minus some. Of 200,000 to 300,000 clones in the sample, more than 70% were seen once. The sample comprised peripheral blood. The source of these receptors is an older man with acute or convalescent COVID-19. The CDR3 runs from the conserved cysteine through the conserved F or W. The D gene is left open where the match is weak. Size is omitted from some rows. Given values are once, few, many or a class for expanded clones.

>TRBJ2-7|TRBD1|few|TRBV6-6
CASNPDRARGEQYF
TGTGCCAGCAATCCGGACAGGGCTAGGGGCGAGCAGTACTTC
>TRBJ1-6|NA|NA|TRBV5-6
CASSRRGLRDSPLHF
TGTGCCAGCAGCCGCCGGGGTCTACGGGATTCACCCCTCCACTTT
>TRBJ2-5|NA|NA|TRBV28
CASSPTGVAETQYF
TGTGCCAGCAGTCCGACCGGGGTCGCGGAGACCCAGTACTTC
>TRBJ2-1|TRBD2|NA|TRBV5-1
CASSLSGDYNEQFF
TGCGCCAGCAGCTTAAGCGGGGACTACAATGAGCAGTTCTTC
>TRBJ1-4|TRBD1|NA|TRBV4-3
CASSQTGATNEKLFF
TGCGCCAGCAGCCAAACAGGGGCAACTAATGAAAAACTGTTTTTT
>TRBJ1-5|TRBD1|few|TRBV28
CASSYQGDQPQHF
TGTGCCAGCAGTTACCAGGGGGATCAGCCCCAGCATTTT
>TRBJ1-2|NA|NA|TRBV10-3
CAITGGTTGYTF
TGTGCCATCACCGGGGGGACTACTGGCTACACCTTC
>TRBJ2-3|TRBD2|once|TRBV24-1
CATSDLAVAGSTDTQYF
TGTGCCACCAGTGATTTAGCGGTAGCGGGGTCCACAGATACGCAGTATTTT
>TRBJ1-6|NA|few|TRBV2
CASSEANGNSPLHF
TGTGCCAGCAGTGAAGCGAACGGGAATTCACCCCTCCACTTT
>TRBJ1-2|NA|NA|TRBV2
CASSEASAPQAGYTF
TGTGCCAGCAGTGAAGCGTCCGCGCCCCAGGCTGGCTACACCTTC
>TRBJ1-1|TRBD1|NA|TRBV6-5
CASMTTGVNTEAFF
TGTGCCAGCATGACGACAGGGGTGAACACTGAAGCTTTCTTT
>TRBJ2-5|TRBD2|NA|TRBV9
CASSPALRGRLETQYF
TGTGCCAGCAGCCCCGCTTTGCGGGGGAGGCTGGAGACCCAGTACTTC
>TRBJ2-2|TRBD2|NA|TRBV19
CASSRSGRTTGELFF
TGTGCCAGTAGTCGTAGCGGGAGAACCACCGGGGAGCTGTTTTTT
>TRBJ1-1|TRBD1|NA|TRBV6-5
CASRPDRGSGEAFF
TGTGCCAGCAGACCCGACAGGGGCTCGGGTGAAGCTTTCTTT
>TRBJ1-6|TRBD1|NA|TRBV5-5
CASLRTGGMYNSPLHF
TGTGCCAGCCTGAGGACAGGGGGAATGTATAATTCACCCCTCCACTTT
>TRBJ1-4|TRBD1|NA|TRBV4-3
CASSQTGNEKLFF
TGCGCCAGCAGCCAGACAGGGAATGAAAAACTGTTTTTT
>TRBJ2-1|TRBD2|NA|TRBV9
CASSELAGGPSDEQFF
TGTGCCAGCAGCGAACTAGCGGGAGGGCCATCAGATGAGCAGTTCTTC
>TRBJ1-2|TRBD1|NA|TRBV5-4
CASSQDRGSYGYTF
TGTGCCAGCAGCCAGGACAGGGGGAGCTATGGCTACACCTTC
>TRBJ2-1|NA|NA|TRBV27
CASSLSRLALYNEQFF
TGTGCCAGCAGTTTAAGTCGGCTAGCACTATACAATGAGCAGTTCTTC
>TRBJ1-5|NA|NA|TRBV6-5
CASSSWGGNQPQHF
TGTGCCAGCAGTTCTTGGGGGGGCAATCAGCCCCAGCATTTT
>TRBJ1-4|TRBD1|NA|TRBV10-3
CAISPTGENEKLFF
TGTGCCATCAGTCCGACAGGGGAGAATGAAAAACTGTTTTTT
>TRBJ2-7|NA|NA|TRBV5-1
CASSSTSDF
TGCGCCAGCAGCTCTACTAGTGACTTC
>TRBJ1-2|NA|NA|TRBV25-1
CASSDFYQGGGYTF
TGTGCCAGCAGTGATTTTTACCAGGGAGGCGGCTACACCTTC
>TRBJ2-2|NA|NA|TRBV9
CASSPVAGGPGELFF
TGTGCCAGCAGCCCCGTCGCCGGCGGCCCCGGGGAGCTGTTTTTT
>TRBJ2-3|NA|NA|TRBV28
CASSLGSSPPNTQYF
TGTGCCAGCAGCTTAGGGAGTTCGCCCCCCAATACGCAGTATTTT
>TRBJ1-1|NA|NA|TRBV6-5
CASSYRTPGAEAFF
TGTGCCAGCAGTTACAGGACCCCGGGGGCTGAAGCTTTCTTT
>TRBJ2-5|TRBD1|NA|TRBV5-6
CASSQGVTGVETQYF
TGTGCCAGCAGCCAAGGGGTAACAGGGGTGGAGACCCAGTACTTC
>TRBJ2-1|NA|once|TRBV7-9
CASSYRTSSYNEQFF
TGTGCCAGCAGCTACAGGACCAGCTCCTACAATGAGCAGTTCTTC
>TRBJ2-7|NA|once|TRBV27
CASSTHLASYEQYF
TGTGCCAGCAGTACCCACCTAGCGTCCTACGAGCAGTACTTC
>TRBJ1-2|NA|NA|TRBV4-3
CASSQTQGAAYGYTF
TGCGCCAGCAGCCAGACACAGGGAGCTGCCTATGGCTACACCTTC
>TRBJ1-5|TRBD1|NA|TRBV7-9
CASSSTLQGAGQPQHF
TGTGCCAGCAGCTCGACCCTACAGGGGGCCGGTCAGCCCCAGCATTTT
>TRBJ1-1|NA|NA|TRBV29-1
CSVGGKVIMNTEAFF
TGCAGCGTGGGGGGTAAAGTCATAATGAACACTGAAGCTTTCTTT
>TRBJ1-5|NA|NA|TRBV7-2
CASSLELRVQSNQPQHF
TGTGCCAGCAGCTTAGAGCTCAGGGTACAAAGCAATCAGCCCCAGCATTTT
>TRBJ2-1|TRBD2|once|TRBV10-3
CAISLGLAWYNEQFF
TGTGCCATCAGTTTAGGACTAGCGTGGTACAATGAGCAGTTCTTC
>TRBJ2-1|NA|NA|TRBV13
CASSLQGRGSYNEQFF
TGTGCCAGCAGCTTACAGGGGCGGGGGTCCTACAATGAGCAGTTCTTC
>TRBJ1-2|NA|NA|TRBV28
CASSLHTGYTF
TGTGCCAGCAGTTTACACACAGGCTACACCTTC
>TRBJ1-4|NA|few|TRBV19
CASSLMGGEKLFF
TGTGCCAGTAGTCTGATGGGGGGTGAAAAACTGTTTTTT
>TRBJ2-3|NA|NA|TRBV7-2
CASSFLPPTGSADTQYF
TGTGCCAGCAGCTTCCTTCCCCCCACAGGGTCCGCAGATACGCAGTATTTT
>TRBJ1-1|TRBD1|NA|TRBV12-3/TRBV12-4
CAANRQGRAFF
TGTGCCGCAAATCGACAGGGGCGAGCTTTCTTT
>TRBJ2-7|NA|NA|TRBV19
CASSWGGRLGEQYF
TGTGCCAGTAGCTGGGGGGGCCGACTGGGGGAGCAGTACTTC
>TRBJ1-3|TRBD1|once|TRBV15
CATSREGTGTGNTIYF
TGTGCCACCAGCAGAGAAGGGACAGGTACTGGAAACACCATATATTTT
>TRBJ2-3|TRBD1|NA|TRBV6-4
CASSDSGRGRTDTQYF
TGTGCCAGCAGTGACTCAGGCAGGGGGCGTACAGATACGCAGTATTTT
>TRBJ1-2|NA|NA|TRBV9
CASSPQGFYGYTF
TGTGCCAGCAGCCCGCAGGGTTTCTATGGCTACACCTTC
>TRBJ1-4|NA|NA|TRBV28
CASTITPREKLFF
TGTGCCAGCACCATAACCCCCAGGGAAAAACTGTTTTTT
>TRBJ1-5|NA|NA|TRBV6-5
CASGPSRYQPQHF
TGTGCCAGCGGTCCAAGCCGATATCAGCCCCAGCATTTT
>TRBJ1-6|TRBD1|NA|TRBV5-6
CASSLRDRGMKPLHF
TGTGCCAGCAGCTTGCGGGACAGGGGGATGAAACCCCTCCACTTT
>TRBJ2-1|NA|NA|TRBV3-1/TRBV3-2
CASSSTLAQFF
TGTGCCAGCAGCTCTACGCTCGCCCAGTTCTTC
>TRBJ2-7|TRBD2|once|TRBV4-1
CASSQEGLAGLNEQYF
TGCGCCAGCAGCCAAGAGGGACTAGCGGGTCTAAACGAGCAGTACTTC
>TRBJ2-5|NA|few|TRBV28
CASSWAGLETQYF
TGTGCCAGCAGTTGGGCGGGACTAGAGACCCAGTACTTC
>TRBJ1-1|TRBD1|NA|TRBV5-4
CASSGQGQERTEAFF
TGTGCCAGCAGTGGGCAGGGACAGGAGAGGACTGAAGCTTTCTTT
>TRBJ1-1|NA|NA|TRBV5-1
CASSLDQALFTEAFF
TGCGCCAGCAGCTTGGACCAGGCCTTATTCACTGAAGCTTTCTTT
>TRBJ1-5|NA|NA|TRBV6-1
CASSEALGGNQPQHF
TGTGCCAGCAGTGAAGCGCTAGGAGGGAATCAGCCCCAGCATTTT